This is a list of T cell receptor beta chains from one sample in a study of T cell responses to AZD1222 COVID-19 vaccine. This table comes from immunoSEQ multiplex PCR, and its TCRdb copy is limited to in-frame clones, with some not included. The sample yields approximately 100,000 clones, roughly 89% seen once. Sequenced here: peripheral blood, sampled on day 0 of AZD1222 vaccination. These receptors came from an adult in good health. The CDR3 runs from the conserved cysteine through the conserved F or W. D genes are given only for firm matches. The size of a clone is reported for some rows only, either as once, few or many, or as a class for expanded clones.

v_call	d_call	j_call	clone_size	cdr3_aa	cdr3_nt
TRBV10-3	.	TRBJ1-2	.	CAINSAGSGGSYGYTF	TGTGCCATCAATTCGGCAGGTTCGGGCGGTTCCTATGGCTACACCTTC
TRBV3-1/TRBV3-2	TRBD1	TRBJ1-6	.	CASSLSTLTGGKSSPLHF	TGTGCCAGCAGCCTAAGCACTTTGACAGGGGGCAAGAGTTCACCCCTCCACTTT
TRBV14	.	TRBJ1-4	.	CASSHSGSRGKKLFF	TGTGCCAGCAGCCACTCCGGGTCCCGGGGGAAAAAACTGTTTTTT
TRBV5-1	TRBD2	TRBJ2-7	.	CASRTSGRSYEQYF	TGCGCCAGCAGAACTAGCGGGAGATCCTACGAGCAGTACTTC
TRBV28	TRBD1	TRBJ2-7	.	CASSSGTGDYEQYF	TGTGCCAGCAGTTCCGGGACAGGGGACTACGAGCAGTACTTC
TRBV25-1	.	TRBJ2-7	once	CASSGGGVEQYF	TGTGCCAGCAGTGGTGGAGGGGTCGAGCAGTACTTC
TRBV27	.	TRBJ1-2	.	CASSLWQGNGDGYTF	TGTGCCAGCAGTTTATGGCAGGGTAATGGGGATGGCTACACCTTC
TRBV5-1	TRBD1	TRBJ1-2	.	CASSSGQGWDGYTF	TGCGCCAGCAGCTCCGGACAGGGTTGGGATGGCTACACCTTC
TRBV18	.	TRBJ2-2	.	CASSSREKFTGELFF	TGTGCCAGCTCCTCCAGGGAGAAGTTCACCGGGGAGCTGTTTTTT
TRBV2	.	TRBJ2-1	.	CASSGWSWGSPSSPEQFF	TGTGCCAGCAGTGGATGGTCATGGGGGTCTCCTTCATCGCCGGAGCAGTTCTTC
TRBV18	.	TRBJ2-1	.	CASSRVLTDEQFF	TGTGCCAGCTCCCGTGTTCTAACGGATGAGCAGTTCTTC
TRBV19	.	TRBJ1-2	.	CASTPGAVYGYTF	TGTGCCAGTACCCCCGGGGCAGTTTATGGCTACACCTTC
TRBV2	TRBD1	TRBJ1-5	.	CASSGLRTGDLNQPQHF	TGTGCCAGCAGTGGGCTTCGGACAGGGGACCTCAATCAGCCCCAGCATTTT
TRBV6-6	TRBD1	TRBJ1-4	once	CASRRQGPNEKLFF	TGTGCCAGCAGACGACAGGGCCCTAATGAAAAACTGTTTTTT
TRBV7-9	.	TRBJ2-5	.	CASSRTKETQYF	TGTGCCAGCAGCCGGACAAAAGAGACCCAGTACTTC
TRBV4-1	.	TRBJ1-4	.	CASSHPAKRGDDEKLFF	TGCGCCAGCAGCCACCCCGCGAAGAGGGGGGACGATGAAAAACTGTTTTTT
TRBV6-5	.	TRBJ1-2	.	CASRAASNYGYTF	TGTGCCAGCAGAGCCGCTAGTAACTATGGCTACACCTTC
TRBV5-6	.	TRBJ1-1	.	CASSLEGRENTEVFF	TGTGCCAGCAGCTTGGAGGGCAGAGAGAACACTGAAGTTTTCTTT
TRBV19	.	TRBJ2-2	.	CASSTWDNTGELFF	TGTGCCAGTTCGACTTGGGACAACACCGGGGAGCTGTTTTTT
TRBV19	.	TRBJ1-5	few	CASTQTGQRHYSNQPQHF	TGTGCCAGTACTCAAACGGGACAACGACACTATAGCAATCAGCCCCAGCATTTT
TRBV6-1	.	TRBJ1-1	once	CASSDSQNTEAFF	TGTGCCAGCAGTGATTCCCAGAACACTGAAGCTTTCTTT
TRBV7-9	TRBD1	TRBJ2-7	few	CASSPGQGALEQYF	TGTGCCAGCAGCCCGGGACAGGGGGCTCTTGAGCAGTACTTC
TRBV28	TRBD1	TRBJ2-1	.	CASSSGDSLTYNEQFF	TGTGCCAGCAGCAGTGGGGACAGCCTCACCTACAATGAGCAGTTCTTC
TRBV7-6	.	TRBJ1-5	.	CASSPTTGNSNQPQHF	TGTGCCAGCAGCCCAACGACAGGAAATAGCAATCAGCCCCAGCATTTT
TRBV19	.	TRBJ2-5	.	CASSIVLRMGETQYF	TGTGCCAGTAGTATAGTCCTCCGGATGGGGGAGACCCAGTACTTC
TRBV28	.	TRBJ1-3	.	CASSFADSSSGNTIYF	TGTGCCAGCAGTTTCGCGGACAGCAGCTCTGGAAACACCATATATTTT
TRBV29-1	TRBD2	TRBJ2-7	.	CSVDGTSGVLGEQYF	TGCAGCGTTGACGGGACTAGCGGGGTCCTCGGCGAGCAGTACTTC
TRBV29-1	.	TRBJ2-1	.	CSVEDEVERSYNEQFF	TGCAGCGTTGAAGATGAAGTGGAGCGGTCCTACAATGAGCAGTTCTTC
TRBV7-4	.	TRBJ2-4	.	CASSLGGPGFIQYF	TGTGCCAGCAGCTTAGGAGGCCCCGGTTTCATTCAGTACTTC
TRBV5-1	.	TRBJ2-7	.	CASSLNAGAYEQYF	TGCGCCAGCAGCTTGAATGCAGGAGCCTACGAGCAGTACTTC
TRBV18	TRBD1	TRBJ2-5	.	CASSSTGGPETQYF	TGTGCCAGCTCATCCACAGGGGGCCCAGAGACCCAGTACTTC
TRBV30	.	TRBJ1-6	.	CAWSVRQYYNSPLHF	TGTGCCTGGAGTGTAAGGCAGTACTATAATTCACCCCTCCACTTT
TRBV5-1	TRBD1	TRBJ1-1	.	CASSLAGAGGVKAFF	TGCGCCAGCAGCTTGGCCGGGGCAGGGGGAGTAAAAGCTTTCTTT
TRBV12-3/TRBV12-4	.	TRBJ2-7	.	CASGLRREQYF	TGTGCCAGCGGGTTGCGGAGGGAGCAGTACTTC
TRBV5-1	.	TRBJ2-3	few	CASSLVGGPTDTQYF	TGCGCCAGCAGCTTGGTTGGGGGGCCCACAGATACGCAGTATTTT
TRBV7-8	TRBD1	TRBJ1-1	.	CASSQGGRGALF	TGTGCCAGCAGCCAGGGGGGACGGGGAGCTCTCTTT
TRBV5-4	TRBD1	TRBJ2-7	.	CASSRDRESYEQYF	TGTGCCAGCAGCCGGGACAGGGAATCCTACGAGCAGTACTTC
TRBV7-9	.	TRBJ2-7	.	CASTGGQNEQYF	TGTGCCAGCACCGGGGGGCAAAACGAGCAGTACTTC
TRBV30	.	TRBJ2-1	once	CAWTTGGDNEQFF	TGTGCCTGGACCACTGGGGGAGACAATGAGCAGTTCTTC
TRBV19	TRBD2	TRBJ2-2	.	CASSLPGTSGSGRKEELFF	TGTGCCAGTAGTCTCCCCGGGACTAGCGGGAGTGGTCGTAAGGAGGAGCTGTTTTTT
TRBV11-2	.	TRBJ1-3	.	CASSLAGGDGNTIYF	TGTGCCAGCAGCTTAGCGGGTGGGGATGGAAACACCATATATTTT
TRBV7-7	.	TRBJ2-1	.	CASSPGRSSYNEQFF	TGTGCTAGCAGCCCCGGACGAAGCTCCTACAATGAGCAGTTCTTC